This T cell receptor (beta chain) was obtained from a study of OX40 agonist ivuxolimab in advanced cancers. Study-level information: Clinicians treated patients with ivuxolimab, an agonistic anti-OX40 (CD134) antibody.

TCRdb keeps only in-frame clones here, not all; method: immunoSEQ multiplex PCR. The sample yields 25,000 to 30,000 clones, 83% seen once. Germline V lookup: CDR1 MNHEY, CDR2 SVGAGI. The CDR3 contains 13 residues. V was trimmed by 0 bases and J by 5 bases, leaving 8 bases between them. This receptor was identified in an adult with an advanced solid tumor such as melanoma, head and neck, liver or kidney cancer. The material sequenced was CD4+ or CD8+ T cells sorted from blood, taken in a trial of the OX40 agonist ivuxolimab. V and J are TRBV6-5 and TRBJ2-7; no firm D call. CDR3 DNA sequence: TGTGCCAGCAGTTACTCGCTCAGACACGAGCAGTACTTC. Translation: CASSYSLRHEQYF.